This T cell receptor (beta chain) was obtained from a study of control samples from healthy donors and cancer patients. V lost 2 bases and J 7 bases, leaving 14 bases between the germline ends. CDR3 length: 15 amino acids. Germline loops: CDR1 MNHEY, CDR2 SMNVEV (reference sequence). Using immunoSEQ multiplex PCR, the repertoire was profiled, and TCRdb retains in-frame clones only, with some absent. The sample records some 150,000 clones, approximately 94% being singletons. The sequencing input was blood. The chain uses TRBV27 and TRBJ2-2; possible D gene TRBD1, 6 bases. This clonotype was sampled from a man between 40 and 49 years old in good health. For the CDR3, the DNA is TGTGCCAGCAGTTTAAGGAGAGGGGGTTTCGGGGAGCTGTTTTTT. Its protein is CASSLRRGGFGELFF.